The 3 T cell receptor beta chains reported below all come from one sample, sequenced in a study of cytomegalovirus exposure and HLA in healthy donors. PCR amplification relied on 60 Vbeta primers (plus 13 Jbeta primers). Sequencing was performed with immunoSEQ multiplex PCR; in TCRdb, only in-frame clones are kept and a portion is missing. Found here are approximately 97,000 clones, 60% to 80% of them singletons; the top ten hold 9.6%. Sequencing used PBMCs. The receptors originated from a male donor in good health and CMV-seropositive.

This clone came up once. This chain joins TRBV18 and TRBJ2-3; 10 bases are a match to TRBD1. The J segment lost 4 bases and the V segment lost 4 bases, leaving 11 bases of the junction unmatched. The CDR3 covers 17 residues. Germline CDR1 reads KGHSH; CDR2 reads LQKENI. The CDR3 sequence is CASSRWTGGNDADTQYF. CDR3 in DNA: TGTGCCAGCTCACGGTGGACAGGGGGGAATGATGCAGATACGCAGTATTTT.

CDR3 loop: CASSLNQGASFF. The CDR3 DNA sequence: TGTGCCAGCAGCTTAAATCAGGGGGCTTCGTTTTTT. This rearrangement joins TRBV7-9 to TRBJ1-4, with 8 bases lining up with TRBD1. From germline, CDR1 is SEHNR and CDR2 FQNEAQ (reference sequence). Trimming at V came to 2 bases and at J to 16 bases, leaving 6 bases not matched to a gene. CDR3 size: 12 residues.

The CDR3 sequence: CASSKDRVTMRVYGYTF. CDR3 bases: TGTGCCAGCAGTAAGGACCGGGTAACTATGAGGGTCTATGGCTACACCTTC. The chain couples TRBV28 to TRBJ1-2; D unclear. Deletions cut 5 bases from V and 4 bases from J, with 23 bases between. The CDR3 has 17 amino acids. Germline CDR1 is MDHEN and CDR2 is SYDVKM.